This TCR beta chain appears in the sequencing data of a study of radiation and T cells in renal cell carcinoma. On the study more broadly: Nephrectomy followed 15 Gy stereotactic body radiation by 4 weeks.

Using immunoSEQ multiplex PCR, the repertoire was profiled, and TCRdb retains in-frame clones only, with some absent. In the table there are more than 75,000 clones, 82% of which are singletons. Study-level points and caveats: Top tumor clonotypes rose in blood 2 weeks post-radiation, then contracted. Pretreatment tumor biopsies were lacking, so baseline clonotypes are unknown.

Germline V CDR1 and CDR2: MNHEY, SMNVEV (reference sequence). CDR3 size: 17 residues. Trimming removed 3 bases at V and 2 bases at J, with 20 bases between. Time point described: baseline pretreatment blood. The treatment denotes: 15 Gy SBRT to primary tumor, nephrectomy 4 weeks later. This renal cell carcinoma was of the clear cell type. About this clone: Its antigen is not known.

The chain is built from TRBV27 and TRBJ2-7; unclear D gene. This TCR was sampled from a man aged 60-69 years with renal cell carcinoma. The input for sequencing was blood, taken from a patient whose treatment included radiotherapy and nephrectomy. The DNA of the CDR3 is TGTGCCAGCAGTTTCCTCTACGAACTCAACTCCCCCTACGAGCAGTACTTC. It yields the protein CASSFLYELNSPYEQYF.